The 3 T cell receptor beta chains in this list originate from one sample, sequenced in a study of T cell responses to AZD1222 COVID-19 vaccine. Repertoires were generated with immunoSEQ multiplex PCR, while TCRdb's copy carries only in-frame clones and drops some. Among approximately 150,000 clones, approximately 88% were seen once, and the ten largest hold around 2.1%. This specimen was peripheral blood, taken on day 0 of AZD1222 vaccination. The source is an adult in good health.

V gene TRBV19 combines with J gene TRBJ1-1; no clear D. Germline CDR1 is LNHDA and CDR2 is SQIVND (reference sequence). The CDR3 covers 13 residues. Trimming took off 0 bases at V and 5 bases at J, with 7 bases between the two ends. The CDR3, as DNA: TGTGCCAGTAGTATAGAAAGGCGGACTGAAGCTTTCTTT. Residues: CASSIERRTEAFF.

The chain employs TRBV7-3 and TRBJ2-1, with 11 bases aligning to TRBD2. With V trimmed by 5 bases and J by 9 bases, 3 bases remained unmatched. CDR1 and CDR2 from the germline V gene are SGHTA and FQGTGA. There are 13 residues in the CDR3. The CDR3 here is CASSVGTSGEQFF. CDR3 sequence (DNA): TGTGCCAGCAGCGTCGGGACTAGCGGTGAGCAGTTCTTC. Complete variable domain (other parts from reference TRBV7-3 and TRBJ2-1): GAGVSQTPSNKVTEKGKYVELRCDPISGHTALYWYRQSLGQGPEFLIYFQGTGAADDSGLPNDRFFAVRPEGSVSTLKIQRTERGDSAVYLCASSVGTSGEQFFGPGTRLTVL.

The chain carries TRBV28 and TRBJ1-5, with 7 bases matching TRBD1. After removal of 2 bases from V and 6 bases from J, the junction contained 7 bases not matched to a gene. Germline V CDR1 and CDR2: MDHEN, SYDVKM. The CDR3 length is 15 residues. The CDR3 here is CASSLRAGGSQPQHF. CDR3 nucleotide sequence: TGTGCCAGCAGTTTAAGGGCAGGGGGGAGTCAGCCCCAGCATTTT. The whole variable domain, filled in from reference TRBV28 and TRBJ1-5, reads DVKVTQSSRYLVKRTGEKVFLECVQDMDHENMFWYRQDPGLGLRLIYFSYDVKMKEKGDIPEGYSVSREKKERFSLILESASTNQTSMYLCASSLRAGGSQPQHFGDGTRLSIL.